The sample holds a few counts of the clone carrying this T cell receptor beta chain. The antigen is unknown. This specimen belongs to a study of identical twins. Points from the study as a whole: One should note that invariant MAIT and iNKT cells could partly confound zero-insertion analyses.

TCRdb independently ran MiXCR on the 5' RACE reads; one entry per CDR3 protein. The data hold under 300,000 distinct CDR3 sequences, with about 14% observed a single time. With 2 bases clipped from V and 3 bases from J, the junction kept 4 bases outside the gene matches. Per germline, CDR1 MNHEY and CDR2 SVGAGI. CDR3 length equals 14 residues. The material sequenced was memory (CD45RO+) T cells sorted from blood. V usage is TRBV6-5 and J usage is TRBJ2-7, with 7 nucleotides matching TRBD2. This clonotype was obtained from a woman aged 18-29 years in good health. CDR3 DNA: TGTGCCAGCAGTTACCTAGCGGCCGTCTACGAGCAGTACTTC. This gives the protein CASSYLAAVYEQYF.